A selection of T cell receptor beta chains follows, all from one sample in a study of shared clonotypes between healthy human individuals. The repertoire was sequenced with immunoSEQ multiplex PCR; TCRdb's copy has only in-frame clones and lacks some. The sample lists around 2.1 million clones; around 93% were seen once. Sequenced: naive CD8+ T cells from PBMCs. These receptors originate from a young man in good health. Some clones in this sample may be carry-over from other donors' samples. CDR3s include the opening cysteine and the closing phenylalanine or tryptophan. A D gene is named only where the DNA matches it firmly. Rows give clone size only sometimes, using once, few, many, or a class for an expanded clone.

-,TRBJ1-4,TRBD1,TRBV2,CASTQFAGQGATGEKLFF,TGTGCCAGCACTCAATTCGCGGGACAGGGGGCGACGGGGGAAAAACTGTTTTTT
-,TRBJ1-1,-,TRBV29-1,CSVVRGPNTEAFF,TGCAGCGTTGTAAGGGGTCCGAACACTGAAGCTTTCTTT
-,TRBJ1-2,-,TRBV7-2,CASSRRLYGYTF,TGTGCCAGCAGCCGCCGACTATATGGCTACACCTTC
-,TRBJ2-7,TRBD2,TRBV4-1,CASSQVREESYEQYF,TGCGCCAGCAGCCAAGTGCGGGAGGAGTCCTACGAGCAGTACTTC
-,TRBJ1-4,TRBD1,TRBV15,CATSRGTGVEKLFF,TGTGCCACCAGCAGAGGGACAGGGGTAGAAAAACTGTTTTTT
-,TRBJ2-2,TRBD2,TRBV27,CASSPSQRTSGVVWARELFF,TGTGCCAGCAGTCCCTCCCAACGGACTAGCGGGGTCGTATGGGCCCGGGAGCTGTTTTTT
-,TRBJ2-1,-,TRBV9,CASSARGPPNEQFF,TGTGCCAGCTCGGCCAGGGGACCCCCCAATGAGCAGTTCTTC
-,TRBJ2-7,TRBD2,TRBV6-1,CASSSGRAYEQYF,TGTGCCAGCAGTAGCGGGAGGGCCTACGAGCAGTACTTC
-,TRBJ2-1,-,TRBV12-5,CASGHTLDEQFF,TGTGCTAGTGGTCACACCTTGGATGAGCAGTTCTTC
-,TRBJ1-5,-,TRBV7-8,CASGGSWPQHF,TGTGCCAGCGGAGGGAGCTGGCCCCAGCATTTT
-,TRBJ2-7,TRBD2,TRBV11-2,CASSPWEGPYEQYF,TGTGCCAGCAGCCCGTGGGAGGGGCCCTACGAGCAGTACTTC
-,TRBJ2-5,TRBD2,TRBV5-6,CASSSPERGPTQETQYF,TGTGCCAGCAGCTCCCCTGAGCGGGGGCCTACACAAGAGACCCAGTACTTC
-,TRBJ1-2,TRBD1,TRBV5-1,CASSHRWDSSNYGYTF,TGCGCCAGCAGTCATCGATGGGACAGCAGTAACTATGGCTACACCTTC
-,TRBJ2-2,-,TRBV21-1,CASSKNGQGRNTGELFF,TGTGCCAGCAGCAAGAACGGTCAGGGGCGGAACACCGGGGAGCTGTTTTTT
-,TRBJ1-5,-,TRBV15,CATSRERTYSNQPQHF,TGTGCCACCAGCAGAGAACGGACATATAGCAATCAGCCCCAGCATTTT
-,TRBJ2-4,-,TRBV21-1,CASRSRHTLAKNIQYF,TGTGCCAGCAGATCACGACACACACTAGCCAAAAACATTCAGTACTTC
-,TRBJ2-2,TRBD1,TRBV27,CASSPTGGTGELFF,TGTGCCAGCAGTCCGACAGGGGGCACCGGGGAGCTGTTTTTT
-,TRBJ1-3,-,TRBV7-2,CASSSDRFSGNTIYF,TGTGCCAGCAGCTCGGACAGATTCTCTGGAAACACCATATATTTT
-,TRBJ2-3,-,TRBV7-3,CASSEGRTDTQYF,TGTGCCAGCAGCGAAGGGCGCACAGATACGCAGTATTTT
-,TRBJ1-1,-,TRBV19,CASSIGAGLLIF,TGTGCCAGTAGTATAGGAGCGGGACTCCTTATTTTT
-,TRBJ2-7,-,TRBV7-3,CASSIKRPARAGRFRSYEQYF,TGTGCCAGCAGCATTAAACGACCGGCGAGGGCTGGTAGGTTTAGATCCTACGAGCAGTACTTC
-,TRBJ2-2,-,TRBV28,CASSLWGRDTGELFF,TGTGCCAGCAGTTTATGGGGAAGGGACACCGGGGAGCTGTTTTTT
-,TRBJ1-1,-,TRBV9,CASSVGRITEAFF,TGTGCCAGCAGCGTAGGGCGGATCACTGAAGCTTTCTTT
-,TRBJ1-4,TRBD1,TRBV28,CASSFVSVRDRGEKLFF,TGTGCCAGCAGTTTTGTGTCCGTCCGAGACAGGGGTGAAAAACTGTTTTTT
-,TRBJ2-2,-,TRBV27,CASGGSGELFF,TGTGCCAGCGGGGGGAGCGGGGAGCTGTTTTTT
-,TRBJ2-5,-,TRBV7-2,CASSRSLGQLWETQYF,TGTGCCAGCAGCCGTTCGCTCGGCCAATTATGGGAGACCCAGTACTTC
-,TRBJ1-2,-,TRBV5-4,CASSLGGPRGYTF,TGTGCCAGCAGCTTGGGGGGCCCCCGTGGCTACACCTTC
-,TRBJ2-7,-,TRBV4-1,CASSQTRTDTYEQYF,TGCGCCAGCAGCCAAACCCGGACTGATACCTACGAGCAGTACTTC
-,TRBJ2-1,TRBD2,TRBV11-3,CASSLDRTSGNEQFF,TGTGCCAGCAGCTTAGATCGGACTAGCGGCAATGAGCAGTTCTTC
-,TRBJ2-1,-,TRBV27,CASTLGGSSYNEQFF,TGTGCCAGCACCCTTGGGGGGAGCTCCTACAATGAGCAGTTCTTC
once,TRBJ2-1,-,TRBV2,CASSEYQIYNEQFF,TGTGCCAGCAGTGAATACCAGATTTACAATGAGCAGTTCTTC
-,TRBJ1-3,-,TRBV5-1,CASSLEGRSGNTIYF,TGCGCCAGCAGCTTGGAGGGGAGAAGTGGAAACACCATATATTTT
-,TRBJ1-1,-,TRBV7-9,CASSSRIPEAFF,TGTGCCAGCAGCTCCCGGATACCTGAAGCTTTCTTT
once,TRBJ1-5,-,TRBV28,CASSETQGVQPQHF,TGTGCCAGCAGTGAAACTCAAGGGGTGCAGCCCCAGCATTTT
-,TRBJ2-2,TRBD2,TRBV4-2,CASSQETGGRAAGELFF,TGTGCCAGCAGCCAAGAAACTGGCGGGAGGGCCGCCGGGGAGCTGTTTTTT
-,TRBJ2-1,-,TRBV28,CASRSSVHNEQFF,TGTGCCAGCAGGTCTAGCGTTCACAATGAGCAGTTCTTC
-,TRBJ2-1,-,TRBV9,CASSPTRTALNEQFF,TGTGCCAGCAGCCCAACCCGGACAGCTCTAAATGAGCAGTTCTTC
few,TRBJ2-5,-,TRBV25-1,CASARGETQYF,TGTGCCAGCGCAAGGGGGGAGACCCAGTACTTC
once,TRBJ1-1,TRBD1,TRBV19,CASRPTGTANTEAFF,TGTGCCAGTAGGCCAACGGGGACAGCCAACACTGAAGCTTTCTTT
-,TRBJ2-3,-,TRBV5-1,CASSLPADRGTDTQYF,TGCGCCAGCAGCCTTCCAGCAGACCGGGGCACAGATACGCAGTATTTT
-,TRBJ1-1,-,TRBV9,CASSVAGGWDTEAFF,TGTGCCAGCAGCGTAGCCGGGGGGTGGGACACTGAAGCTTTCTTT
-,TRBJ2-7,-,TRBV2,CASSPKTYEQYF,TGTGCCAGCAGCCCCAAGACCTACGAGCAGTACTTC
once,TRBJ2-4,TRBD2,TRBV19,CASSIEGREGNIQYF,TGTGCCAGTAGTATAGAGGGGAGGGAGGGGAACATTCAGTACTTC
-,TRBJ1-1,-,TRBV27,CASSPRGRVDEAFF,TGTGCCAGCAGTCCCCGGGGCAGGGTGGATGAAGCTTTCTTT